This record concerns one TCR beta chain sequence. The junction differs from germline at one of its ends, possibly a read error. These data belong to a study of T cells of healthy individuals. TCRdb fed the 5' RACE reads into MiXCR, producing one record per CDR3 protein. The sample has some 100,000 distinct CDR3 sequences; roughly 18% are singletons. The length of the CDR3 is 12 residues. CDR1 is MGHRA, CDR2 YSYEKL, per germline. This clonotype originated in a human donor in good health. The genes are TRBV4-1 and TRBJ2-7; TRBD1 might be the D (6 bases). The CDR3 sequence is CASSFPGQPHIF. The CDR3 coding sequence is TGCGCCAGCAGCTTTCCGGGACAACCACACATTTTC.